The clone carrying this T cell receptor (beta chain) was detected many times. Its specificity is unknown. The sample is drawn from a study of CD8+CD57+ T cells in acquired aplastic anemia. Turning to the study itself: Quantities of DNA derived from sorted CD4+ and CD8+ cells averaged roughly 3.4 ug. Healthy donors had, on average, about 10.8 million reads for their CD4+ cells. Findings and limits, study-wide: Around 27 sequences, all CD8+ CDR3, were shared between patients and controls. Controls did not differ significantly from patients in CD8+ Simpson's diversity.

Genomic DNA was employed as the template in profiling TCR beta VDJ and CDR3. A single record per CDR3 protein comes from TCRdb applying MiXCR to the reads. The repertoire holds around 130,000 distinct CDR3 sequences, with 48% as singletons. Trimming took off 2 bases at V and 0 bases at J, with 13 bases between the two ends. The CDR3 sequence is 16 residues long. CDR1 and CDR2 (germline): KGHSH, LQKENI. The sample comprised sorted CD4+, CD8+, or CD8+CD57+ T cells (not recorded which) from PBMCs. The sequence came from a human donor in good health, serving as a control. V is TRBV18 and J is TRBJ1-1; D unresolved. CDR3 in amino acids: CASSPLALGMNTEAFF. CDR3 nucleotide sequence: TGTGCCAGCTCACCATTGGCTCTCGGCATGAACACTGAAGCTTTCTTT. The entire variable domain, with the rest obtained from reference TRBV18 and TRBJ1-1, is as follows: NAGVMQNPRHLVRRRGQEARLRCSPMKGHSHVYWYRQLPEEGLKFMVYLQKENIIDESGMPKERFSAEFPKEGPSILRIQQVVRGDSAAYFCASSPLALGMNTEAFFGQGTRLTVV.